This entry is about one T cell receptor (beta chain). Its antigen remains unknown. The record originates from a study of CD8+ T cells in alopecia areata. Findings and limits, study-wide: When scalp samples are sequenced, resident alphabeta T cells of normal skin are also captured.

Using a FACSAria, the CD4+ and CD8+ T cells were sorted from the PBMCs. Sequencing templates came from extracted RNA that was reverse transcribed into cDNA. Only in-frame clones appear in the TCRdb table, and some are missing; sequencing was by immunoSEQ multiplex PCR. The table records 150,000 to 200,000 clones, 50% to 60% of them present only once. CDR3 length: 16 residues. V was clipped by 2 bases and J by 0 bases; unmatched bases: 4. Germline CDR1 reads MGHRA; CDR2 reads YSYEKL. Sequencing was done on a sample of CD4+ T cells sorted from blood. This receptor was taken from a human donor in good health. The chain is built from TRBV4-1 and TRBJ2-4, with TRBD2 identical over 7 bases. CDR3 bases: TGCGCCAGCAGCCAACCCTTAGCGGGAGCCAAAAACATTCAGTACTTC. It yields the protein CASSQPLAGAKNIQYF.